This T cell receptor beta chain was recorded in a study of long-term antiretroviral therapy in people with HIV. Study-wide results and caveats: Even long-term ART left TRB diversity below transplant donor controls, despite gains. It was observed that HIV repertoires exhibited narrower CDR3 length ranges than controls. Before ART, certain clones expanded, and these dominated the repertoire at all time points.

With respect to this clone: Its antigen is not known.

Samples were assayed with immunoSEQ v3.0 at survey level. The method was immunoSEQ multiplex PCR; TCRdb's version includes in-frame clones alone and lacks a portion of them. The sample records about 22,000 clones, around four fifths being singletons. The sequence was obtained from a man younger than 30 with HIV. This sample comprised unsorted PBMCs, obtained roughly 4 years after starting antiretroviral therapy.

CDR3 in amino acids: CASSLSLEGHNEQFF. CDR3 DNA: TGTGCCAGCAGTTTATCCCTAGAAGGACACAATGAGCAGTTCTTC. The chain joins TRBV28 to TRBJ2-1; D unclear. CDR1 is MDHEN and CDR2 is SYDVKM in the germline V gene. Trimming pared 1 base from V and 5 bases from J, leaving 12 bases between. There are 15 residues in the CDR3.